This note documents a single T cell receptor (beta chain) sequence. Antigen specificity is unknown. The PCR had 60 Vbeta and 13 Jbeta primers. Produced via immunoSEQ multiplex PCR; TCRdb's table is partial and in-frame only. The data show around 100,000 clones, 70% to 80% seen once. The data stem from a study of cytomegalovirus exposure and HLA in healthy donors. The CDR3 has 13 residues. V was clipped by 1 base and J by 5 bases, with 8 bases between them. Germline V gene sequence: CDR1 SSHAT, CDR2 FNYEAQ (reference sequence). At the time of sampling, donors were nominally healthy, though unrecorded immune exposures were likely. Study conclusions and caveats: Common viral pathogens seemed to be connected with several of the most significant clusters, according to a later analysis. It was fewer than 200 TCR beta chains that were listed as cytomegalovirus-associated.

This receptor was taken from a female donor in good health and CMV-seropositive. Sequenced sample: PBMCs. The rearrangement joins TRBV7-7 to TRBJ2-5; the D is unclear. The DNA of the CDR3 is TGTGCCAGCAGCTTAGGTAGTTTTGAGACCCAGTACTTC. Amino acid sequence: CASSLGSFETQYF.